The clone carrying this TCR beta chain was counted at least ten times. The entry originates in a study of blood T cells in healthy people across ages. V was pared by 0 bases and J by 9 bases, with 13 bases between. The CDR3 consists of 14 residues. CDR1 is SGHRS, CDR2 YFSETQ, per germline. A second roughly 6 to 11 cycle PCR used barcoded and J-beta primers. The template-switch adaptor, which had 12 random nucleotides, put a tag on each cDNA molecule. From the 5' RACE reads, TCRdb called clonotypes with MiXCR, one entry per CDR3 protein. The sample has fewer than 900,000 distinct CDR3 sequences; about 37% are singletons.

Sequencing was done on a sample of blood. The clonotype comes from a young man in good health. This chain joins TRBV5-1 and TRBJ2-1, with D perhaps TRBD1 or TRBD2 (5 bases each). DNA for the CDR3: TGCGCCAGCAGCTTGGGGGACGCTTCACCTGAGCAGTTCTTC. It yields the protein CASSLGDASPEQFF.